The sequence of this T cell receptor beta chain was determined in a study of blood T cell repertoires in COVID-19. For the study at large: The United States, Italy and Spain provided the acute and convalescent COVID-19 samples. Sources were T cells, B-cell-depleted T cells, or PBMCs; the material itself was cDNA or gDNA.

In the authors' methods: Amplification of reference gene primers provided the estimated nucleated cell counts. Clones were sequenced by immunoSEQ multiplex PCR, and TCRdb holds only the in-frame ones, with some missing. V and J calls and clone size are given by that table; D and trimming were obtained from the DNA. The sample carries approximately 290,000 clones, about four fifths recorded once. Patients at the Seattle site were enrolled during active infection and followed longitudinally. V was clipped by 5 bases and J by 3 bases; unmatched bases: 22. Germline CDR1 LNHDA, CDR2 SQIVND (reference sequence). CDR3 length: 21 residues.

The V and J genes are TRBV19 and TRBJ1-5; 10 bases map to TRBD1. This receptor was taken from a person between 70 and 80 years old with COVID-19, enrolled during active disease. The specimen was peripheral blood. The CDR3 DNA is TGTGCCAGTAGTTCCCCACACATCGACAGGGGGCAAACAGGGATCAATCAGCCCCAGCATTTT. Encoded protein: CASSSPHIDRGQTGINQPQHF.